These 18 T cell receptor beta chains share one sample of origin, sequenced in a study of Graves' ophthalmopathy and Graves' hyperthyroidism. Amplification of TCR beta CDR3 regions used RNA transcripts. An initial RT-PCR round employing HTBI primers preceded a second-round multiplex PCR. MiXCR, applied by TCRdb to the multiplex PCR reads, yields one record per CDR3 protein. The table records more than 1,000,000 distinct CDR3 sequences, less than 45% of them present only once. Sequenced input: peripheral blood or thyroid tissue (not recorded which). The source of these receptors is an adult man with Graves' hyperthyroidism.

A word on this clonotype: The junction shows a germline mismatch at one end, possibly a read error. The rearrangement links TRBV15 to TRBJ2-5; no clear D. The germline gives CDR1 LNHNV, CDR2 YYDKDF (reference sequence). CDR3 length: 13 amino acids. The DNA of the CDR3 is TGTGCCGCCAGCAGCTTAGTGTGGGAGACCCAGTACTTC. It translates to CAASSLVWETQYF.

The rearrangement links TRBV20-1 to TRBJ1-2, with 7 bases identical to TRBD1. Germline lookup yields CDR1 DFQATT and CDR2 SNEGSKA (reference sequence). V gave up 5 bases and J gave up 4 bases; unmatched junction bases: 10. This CDR3 spans 14 amino acids. The CDR3 sequence is CSADTGTEVYGYTF. In nucleotides, the CDR3 is TGCAGTGCTGATACCGGGACAGAAGTCTATGGCTACACCTTC.

The V gene is TRBV30, the J gene TRBJ2-7; D is undetermined. The CDR3 is made up of 13 amino acids. The germline V and J ends were trimmed by 0 bases and 3 bases, with 9 bases remaining between them. Looked up from germline, CDR1 is GTSNPN and CDR2 is SVGIG (reference sequence). This CDR3 reads CAWSVAARYEQYF. For the CDR3, the DNA is TGTGCCTGGAGTGTAGCTGCACGCTACGAGCAGTACTTC.

The chain uses TRBV3-1 and TRBJ2-5; TRBD1 matches 7 bases. The CDR3 runs to 17 residues. V trimming: 3 bases; J trimming: 4 bases; junction bases outside the gene matches: 14. The germline gives CDR1 LGHDT, CDR2 YNNKEL (reference sequence). The CDR3 region has the DNA TGTGCCAGCAGCCACTTAGGGGACAGTCCTATACTAGAGACCCAGTACTTC. It is translated as CASSHLGDSPILETQYF.

This clonotype was seen ten or more times. The chain links TRBV7-2 to TRBJ1-2; D ambiguous. Trimming cost V 1 base and J 3 bases, with 9 bases left between them. This CDR3 is 14 amino acids long. Germline CDR1 is SGHTA and CDR2 is FQGNSA. CDR3: CASSLGSVDYGYTF. In DNA, the CDR3 is TGTGCCAGCAGCTTAGGGTCCGTTGACTATGGCTACACCTTC.

In this sample, this clonotype turned up a few times. The rearrangement links TRBV7-8 to TRBJ2-5; 14 nucleotides line up with TRBD2. The length of the CDR3 is 17 residues. Germline lookup yields CDR1 SGHVS and CDR2 FQNEAQ. Losses at the gene ends were 4 bases for V and 4 bases for J; bases not matched to a gene: 8. For the CDR3, the DNA is TGTGCCAGCAGCTCGATGGGACTAGCGGGAGAGGGAGAGACCCAGTACTTC. Encoded protein: CASSSMGLAGEGETQYF.

In its sample, this clonotype was seen a few times. This may arise from a read error, as a much more abundant clone is one base away. Since no conserved phenylalanine or tryptophan closes the CDR3, a read error is the likely cause. The V call is TRBV7-9, the J call TRBJ1-1; D perhaps matches TRBD1 (5 bases). The CDR3 has 13 amino acids. V dropped 3 bases and J dropped 11 bases, with 16 bases sitting between them. CDR1 is SEHNR, CDR2 FQNEAQ, per germline (reference sequence). CDR3 amino acids: CASSLGGSPGAFL. The CDR3 DNA follows: TGTGCCAGCAGCTTGGGGGGGAGTCCGGGGGCTTTCCTT.

Comments on this clonotype: Compared with germline, one end of the junction differs, possibly owing to a read error. J is TRBJ2-2 and V is TRBV5-1; possibly TRBD2 for D (5 bases). The V gene's germline CDR1 is SGHRS and CDR2 YFSETQ. The CDR3 spans 14 residues. The CDR3: CASSHPSRPGELSF. CDR3 nucleotide sequence: TGCGCCAGCAGCCATCCAAGCCGGCCCGGGGAGCTGTCTTTT.

The rearrangement uses TRBV5-1 and TRBJ2-5; D unresolved. V lost 2 bases, J lost 5 bases, and 10 bases lay in between. Germline CDR1 SGHRS, CDR2 YFSETQ. The CDR3 is 13 amino acids. The CDR3 loop is CASSFNRRETQYF. CDR3 DNA: TGCGCCAGCAGCTTCAATCGACGGGAGACCCAGTACTTC.

On this clonotype: This CDR3 fails to terminate in the conserved phenylalanine or tryptophan, so it likely reflects a read error. V and J are TRBV9 and TRBJ2-7; no reliable D call. V was pared by 4 bases and J by 5 bases, with 19 bases between. The V gene's germline CDR1 is SGDLS and CDR2 YYNGEE. The CDR3 is made up of 15 amino acids. The CDR3 sequence is CASSFLSLGFNEQYY. CDR3 bases: TGTGCCAGCAGCTTTTTGTCTCTGGGGTTCAACGAGCAGTACTAC.

This clonotype has more than one count but fewer than ten. The V call is TRBV7-7, the J call TRBJ2-5; either TRBD1 or TRBD2 may supply D (5 bases each). The CDR3 is made up of 14 amino acids. CDR1 is SSHAT and CDR2 is FNYEAQ in the germline V gene (reference sequence). Trimming left V 4 bases short and J 5 bases short, with 14 bases between. For the CDR3, the DNA is TGTGCCAGCAGCTCAACAGCCGGGGCGGAGACCCAGTACTTC. It yields the protein CASSSTAGAETQYF.

The chain combines TRBV29-1 with TRBJ2-5; D not certain. The V gene's germline CDR1 is SQVTM and CDR2 ANQGSEA. Trimming left V 8 bases short and J 2 bases short, with 12 bases between. CDR3 length: 12 residues. CDR3 in amino acids: CSSYKRQETQYF. The DNA of the CDR3 is TGCAGCTCCTATAAGAGGCAAGAGACCCAGTACTTC.

This chain uses TRBV6-4 with TRBJ1-5; the D is unclear. Germline V gene sequence: CDR1 MRHNA, CDR2 SNTAGT. Trimming cost V 6 bases and J 3 bases, with 12 bases left between them. The CDR3 length is 14 residues. The CDR3 reads CASSPSGINQPQHF. CDR3 sequence (DNA): TGTGCCAGCAGCCCTTCCGGGATCAATCAGCCCCAGCATTTT.

This clonotype has just one count. The chain employs TRBV7-9 and TRBJ1-4, with a possible D match to TRBD1 (6 bases). Trimming pared 1 base from V and 8 bases from J, leaving 17 bases between. Germline values: CDR1 SEHNR, CDR2 FQNEAQ (reference sequence). The CDR3 runs 16 residues. The CDR3 protein is CASSLVIDGGGEKLFF. The CDR3 region has the DNA TGTGCCAGCAGCTTAGTGATAGACGGGGGCGGCGAAAAACTGTTTTTT.

In this sample, this clonotype turned up once. V usage is TRBV7-9 and J usage is TRBJ1-5; D is unresolved. Trimming took off 6 bases at V and 3 bases at J, with 18 bases between the two ends. Germline CDR1 SEHNR, CDR2 FQNEAQ (reference sequence). The CDR3 totals 16 residues. The CDR3, as DNA: TGTGCCAGCAGTGGACCCGAACGTCAGCTCAATCAGCCCCAGCATTTT. Protein product: CASSGPERQLNQPQHF.

This clonotype was counted a few times. This chain links TRBV28 with TRBJ2-5; D is undetermined. Germline CDR1 and CDR2: MDHEN and SYDVKM. Trimming removed 3 bases from V and 4 bases from J, with 9 bases in between. The CDR3 contains 13 residues. The CDR3 DNA sequence: TGTGCCAGCAGTTTCTCAAAAGGAGAGACCCAGTACTTC. It encodes CASSFSKGETQYF.

This clonotype appeared a few times. The genes are TRBV19 and TRBJ2-7; the D gene is possibly TRBD2 (5 bases). V lost 0 bases to trimming and J lost 6 bases, with 15 bases between them. Germline V gene lookup returns CDR1 LNHDA and CDR2 SQIVND (reference sequence). This CDR3 spans 15 amino acids. CDR3 loop: CASSIDSAGNLEQYF. The CDR3 nucleotides are TGTGCCAGTAGTATAGATTCGGCGGGCAACCTCGAGCAGTACTTC.

About this clonotype: This may be a read error, as it is one base from a much larger clone. The chain combines TRBV19 with TRBJ2-7; D call uncertain. Germline V gives CDR1 LNHDA, CDR2 SQIVND (reference sequence). The CDR3 covers 14 residues. The CDR3 reads CASTPRQSSYGQYF. In DNA form, the CDR3 reads TGTGCCAGTACCCCACGTCAGAGCTCCTACGGGCAGTACTTC.